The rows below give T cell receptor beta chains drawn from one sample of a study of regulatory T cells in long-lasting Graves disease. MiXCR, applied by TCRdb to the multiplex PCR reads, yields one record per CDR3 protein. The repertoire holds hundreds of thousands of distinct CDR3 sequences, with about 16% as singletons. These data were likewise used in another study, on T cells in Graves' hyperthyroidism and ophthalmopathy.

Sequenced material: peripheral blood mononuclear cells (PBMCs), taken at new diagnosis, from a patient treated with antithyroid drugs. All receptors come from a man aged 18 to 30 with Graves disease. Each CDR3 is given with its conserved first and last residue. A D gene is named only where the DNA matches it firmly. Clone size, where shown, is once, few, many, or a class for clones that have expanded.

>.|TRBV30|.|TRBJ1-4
CAWSVPSNEKLFF
TGTGCCTGGAGTGTTCCCAGTAATGAAAAACTGTTTTTT
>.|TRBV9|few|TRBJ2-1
CASSVGGRAGYNEQFF
TGTGCCAGCAGCGTAGGGGGCAGGGCGGGGTACAATGAGCAGTTCTTC
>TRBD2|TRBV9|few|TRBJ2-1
CASSPRTGLAGDNEQFF
TGTGCCAGCAGCCCCCGAACTGGACTAGCGGGCGACAATGAGCAGTTCTTC
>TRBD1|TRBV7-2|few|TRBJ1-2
CASSPRTGSYGYTF
TGTGCCAGCAGCCCGAGGACAGGGAGCTATGGCTACACCTTC
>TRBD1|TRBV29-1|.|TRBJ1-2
CSVEGGQGVYSYGYTF
TGCAGCGTTGAAGGGGGGCAGGGGGTTTACAGCTATGGCTACACCTTC
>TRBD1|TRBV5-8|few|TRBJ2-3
CASSKTGGSTDTQYF
TGTGCCAGCAGTAAGACAGGGGGTAGCACAGATACGCAGTATTTT
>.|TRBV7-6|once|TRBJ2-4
CASSPVGGWEQYF
TGTGCCAGCAGCCCAGTGGGGGGCTGGGAGCAGTACTTC
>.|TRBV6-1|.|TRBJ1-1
CASRSPGHLTRAFF
TGTGCCAGCAGAAGCCCCGGACACCTGACTAGAGCTTTCTTT
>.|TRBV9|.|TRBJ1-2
CASSVDRQRGGYTF
TGTGCCAGCAGCGTAGATAGACAGCGAGGCGGCTACACCTTC
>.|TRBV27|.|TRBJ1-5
CASGHQPQHF
TGTGCCAGCGGACATCAGCCCCAGCATTTT
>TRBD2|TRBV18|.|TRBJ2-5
CASSTRGLAGGDPEETQYF
TGTGCCAGCTCAACCCGAGGACTAGCGGGAGGCGATCCTGAGGAGACCCAGTACTTC
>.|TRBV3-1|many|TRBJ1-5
CASSQYSNQPQHF
TGTGCCAGCAGCCAGTATAGCAATCAGCCCCAGCATTTT
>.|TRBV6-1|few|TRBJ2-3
CASKDNTQYF
TGTGCCAGCAAAGATAATACGCAGTATTTT
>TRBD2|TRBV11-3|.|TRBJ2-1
CASSLRLAELYNEQFF
TGTGCCAGCAGCCTCAGACTAGCGGAACTCTACAATGAGCAGTTCTTC
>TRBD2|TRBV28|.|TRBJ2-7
CASGRTGTTIEQYF
TGTGCCAGCGGACGGACCGGGACTACGATCGAGCAGTACTTC
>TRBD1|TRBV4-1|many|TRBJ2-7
CASSLRTGETYEQYF
TGCGCCAGCAGCCTCAGGACAGGAGAAACCTACGAGCAGTACTTC
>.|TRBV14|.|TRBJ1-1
CASSQTPSANTEAFF
TGTGCCAGCAGCCAAACGCCATCAGCAAACACTGAAGCTTTCTTT
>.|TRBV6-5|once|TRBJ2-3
CASSYSSPPVGGGDTQYF
TGTGCCAGCAGTTACTCGAGTCCGCCCGTGGGAGGAGGAGATACGCAGTATTTT
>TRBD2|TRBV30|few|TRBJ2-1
CAWSPSPGGQFF
TGTGCCTGGAGTCCTTCCCCGGGGGGGCAGTTCTTC
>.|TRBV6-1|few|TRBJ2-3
CASGAGAWTDTQYF
TGTGCCAGCGGGGCGGGGGCTTGGACAGATACGCAGTATTTT
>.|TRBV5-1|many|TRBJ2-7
CASSLESFYEQYF
TGTGCCAGCAGCTTAGAATCATTCTACGAGCAGTACTTC
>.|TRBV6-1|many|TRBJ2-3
CASSEEIDTQYF
TGTGCCAGCAGTGAAGAAATCGATACGCAGTATTTT
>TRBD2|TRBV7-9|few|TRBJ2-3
CASSLESGGLTSGNMRDTQYF
TGTGCCAGCAGCTTAGAGTCTGGGGGCCTGACTAGCGGGAACATGAGGGATACGCAGTATTTT
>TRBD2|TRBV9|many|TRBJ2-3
CASRPGPGLSTDTQYF
TGTGCCAGCAGGCCCGGACCGGGACTAAGCACAGATACGCAGTATTTT
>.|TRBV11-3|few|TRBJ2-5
CASSLVNSPEKETQYF
TGTGCCAGCAGCTTAGTAAACAGCCCAGAGAAAGAGACCCAGTACTTC
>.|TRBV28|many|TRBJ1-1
CASLRSGGNTEAFF
TGTGCCAGTCTTCGGAGCGGAGGGAACACTGAAGCTTTCTTT
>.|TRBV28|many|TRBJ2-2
CASSLGGRGELFF
TGTGCCAGCAGTTTAGGGGGCCGTGGGGAGCTGTTTTTT
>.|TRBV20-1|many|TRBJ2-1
CSAPPLGNEQFF
TGCAGTGCTCCTCCCCTGGGTAATGAGCAGTTCTTC
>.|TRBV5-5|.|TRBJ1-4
CASSLGAPHEKLFF
TGTGCCAGCAGCCTGGGTGCTCCCCATGAAAAACTGTTTTTT
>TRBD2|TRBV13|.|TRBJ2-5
CASSQLAGARETQYF
TGTGCCAGCAGCCAGCTGGCGGGAGCCCGGGAGACCCAGTACTTC
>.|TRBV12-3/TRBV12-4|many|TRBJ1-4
CASSLEAGINEKLFF
TGTGCCAGCAGTTTAGAAGCAGGAATAAATGAAAAACTGTTTTTT
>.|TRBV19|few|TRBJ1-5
CASNIDLAGNQPQHF
TGTGCCAGTAACATCGACCTGGCCGGCAATCAGCCCCAGCATTTT
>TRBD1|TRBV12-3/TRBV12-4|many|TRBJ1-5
CASSSGTGSHQPQHF
TGTGCCAGCAGTTCAGGGACAGGGAGCCATCAGCCCCAGCATTTT
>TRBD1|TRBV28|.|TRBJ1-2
CASSLSQGTGGSYGYTF
TGTGCCAGCAGTTTATCCCAGGGGACAGGGGGGTCCTATGGCTACACCTTC
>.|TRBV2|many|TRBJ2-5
CASSARPQETQYF
TGTGCCAGCAGTGCTAGACCTCAAGAGACCCAGTACTTC
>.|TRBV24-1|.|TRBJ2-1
CATSDYRGGTYNEQFF
TGTGCCACCAGTGACTACAGGGGGGGGACCTACAATGAGCAGTTCTTC
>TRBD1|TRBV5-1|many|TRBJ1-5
CASSLGQGDQPQHF
TGTGCCAGCAGCTTGGGACAGGGGGATCAGCCCCAGCATTTT
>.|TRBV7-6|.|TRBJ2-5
CASSLAPGKGTQYF
TGTGCCAGCAGCTTAGCCCCGGGGAAGGGGACCCAGTACTTC
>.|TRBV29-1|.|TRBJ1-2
CSVEGDHYGYTF
TGCAGCGTTGAGGGCGATCACTATGGCTACACCTTC
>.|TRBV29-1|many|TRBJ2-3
CSVENGDTQYF
TGCAGCGTAGAAAACGGGGATACGCAGTATTTT
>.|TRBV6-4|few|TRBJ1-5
CASSDWAGQPQHF
TGTGCCAGCAGTGACTGGGCCGGGCAGCCCCAGCATTTT
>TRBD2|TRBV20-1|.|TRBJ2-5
CSAAQEQTSGRQETQYF
TGCAGTGCCGCACAGGAACAAACTAGCGGAAGGCAAGAGACCCAGTACTTC
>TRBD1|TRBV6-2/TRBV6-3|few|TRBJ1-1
CASSYLGQSMNTEAFF
TGTGCCAGCAGTTACTTGGGACAGTCCATGAACACTGAAGCTTTCTTT
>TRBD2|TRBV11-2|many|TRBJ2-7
CATALAYEQYF
TGTGCCACCGCACTAGCGTACGAGCAGTACTTC
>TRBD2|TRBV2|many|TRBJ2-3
CASSDGLAGGVDTQYF
TGTGCCAGCAGTGACGGACTAGCGGGAGGGGTAGATACGCAGTATTTT
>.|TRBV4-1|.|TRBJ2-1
CASSQVGPLRDNEQFF
TGCGCCAGCAGCCAAGTAGGACCCCTAAGGGACAATGAGCAGTTCTTC
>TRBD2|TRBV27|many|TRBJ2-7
CASSLSPGTSAYEQYF
TGTGCCAGCAGTTTAAGCCCCGGGACTAGCGCCTACGAGCAGTACTTC
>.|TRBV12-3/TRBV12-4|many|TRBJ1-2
CASSNTGADRASYGYTF
TGTGCCAGCAGCAACACGGGGGCCGATCGTGCCAGCTATGGCTACACCTTC
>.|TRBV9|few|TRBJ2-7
CASSVRDQSSYEQYF
TGTGCCAGCAGCGTCCGGGACCAGAGCTCCTACGAGCAGTACTTC
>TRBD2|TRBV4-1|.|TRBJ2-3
CASSQGIAGGTDTQYF
TGCGCCAGCAGCCAAGGGATAGCGGGTGGCACAGATACGCAGTATTTT
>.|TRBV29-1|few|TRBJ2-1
CSVDGGITEMRQFF
TGCAGCGTTGACGGCGGCATAACAGAAATGAGACAGTTCTTC
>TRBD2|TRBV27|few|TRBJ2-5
CASSLRQGRGRAGETQYF
TGTGCCAGCAGTTTGCGTCAAGGGCGCGGGAGGGCCGGAGAGACCCAGTACTTC